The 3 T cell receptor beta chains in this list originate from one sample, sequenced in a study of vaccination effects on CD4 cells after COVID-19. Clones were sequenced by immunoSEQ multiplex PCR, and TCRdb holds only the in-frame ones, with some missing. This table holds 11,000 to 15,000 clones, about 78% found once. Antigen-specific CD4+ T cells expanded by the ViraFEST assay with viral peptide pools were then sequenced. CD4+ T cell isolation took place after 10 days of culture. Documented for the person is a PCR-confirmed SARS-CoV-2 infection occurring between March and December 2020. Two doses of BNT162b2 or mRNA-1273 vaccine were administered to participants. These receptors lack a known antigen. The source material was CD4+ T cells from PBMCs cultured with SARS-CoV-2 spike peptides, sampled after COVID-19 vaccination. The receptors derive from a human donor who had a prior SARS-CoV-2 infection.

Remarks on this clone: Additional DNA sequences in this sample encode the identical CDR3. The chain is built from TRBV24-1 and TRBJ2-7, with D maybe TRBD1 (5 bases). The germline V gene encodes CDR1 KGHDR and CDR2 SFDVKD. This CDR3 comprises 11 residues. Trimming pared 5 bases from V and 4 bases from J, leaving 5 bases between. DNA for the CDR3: TGTGCCACCAGTGCAGGGTACGAGCAGTACTTC. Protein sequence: CATSAGYEQYF.

CDR3 in amino acids: CASSRLESGELFF. The CDR3 DNA reads TGTGCCAGCAGCAGACTAGAATCCGGGGAGCTGTTTTTT. This chain links TRBV12-3 or TRBV12-4 with TRBJ2-2; the D gene is possibly TRBD2 (6 bases). V shed 6 bases and J shed 6 bases, with 11 bases lying between them. The CDR3 is made up of 13 amino acids.

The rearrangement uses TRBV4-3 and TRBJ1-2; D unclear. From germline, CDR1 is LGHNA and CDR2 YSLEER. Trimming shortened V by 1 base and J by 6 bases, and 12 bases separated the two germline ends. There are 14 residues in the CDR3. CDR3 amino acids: CASSQVYRVDGYTF. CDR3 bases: TGCGCCAGCAGCCAAGTATATAGAGTTGATGGCTACACCTTC.